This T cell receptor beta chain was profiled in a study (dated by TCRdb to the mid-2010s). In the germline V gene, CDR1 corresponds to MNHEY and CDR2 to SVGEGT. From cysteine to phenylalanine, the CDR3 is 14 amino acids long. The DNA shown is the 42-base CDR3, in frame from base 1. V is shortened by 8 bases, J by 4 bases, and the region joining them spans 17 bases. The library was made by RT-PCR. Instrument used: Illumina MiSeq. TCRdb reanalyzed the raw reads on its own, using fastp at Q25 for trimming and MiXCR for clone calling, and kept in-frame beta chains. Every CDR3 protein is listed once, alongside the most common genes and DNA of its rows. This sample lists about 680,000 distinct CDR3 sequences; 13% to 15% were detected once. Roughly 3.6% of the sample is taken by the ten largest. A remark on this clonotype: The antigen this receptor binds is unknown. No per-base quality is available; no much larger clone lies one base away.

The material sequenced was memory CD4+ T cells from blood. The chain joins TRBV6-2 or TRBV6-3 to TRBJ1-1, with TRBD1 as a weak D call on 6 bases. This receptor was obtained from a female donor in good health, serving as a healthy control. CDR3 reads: CASGLHRDATEAFF. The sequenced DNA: TGTGCCAGCGGACTACACAGGGATGCCACTGAAGCTTTCTTT.